The TCR beta chain under discussion was sequenced for a study of CD8 T cells in ankylosing spondylitis. General study results and limits: Typical of ankylosing spondylitis blood, it appeared, was a TCR beta motif of 7 or 8 highly homologous variants. Some of the motif variants had earlier been found in reactive arthritis patients' fluid and blood.

TCRdb independently ran MiXCR on the 5' RACE reads; one entry per CDR3 protein. The sample yields approximately 300,000 distinct CDR3 sequences, 7% to 9% seen once. V lost 3 bases and J 0 bases, leaving 8 bases between the germline ends. The CDR3 has 16 amino acids. CDR1 and CDR2 (germline): KGHDR, SFDVKD. This clonotype came up a few times. The target antigen is unknown. The receptor comes from a male donor with ankylosing spondylitis. The gene calls are TRBV24-1 and TRBJ2-6; D gene unclear. Input material: blood, either unsorted or a sorted T cell fraction (not recorded which). CDR3 region: CATSDPPDSGANVLTF. The CDR3 bases are TGTGCCACCAGTGATCCCCCGGACTCTGGGGCCAACGTCCTGACTTTC.